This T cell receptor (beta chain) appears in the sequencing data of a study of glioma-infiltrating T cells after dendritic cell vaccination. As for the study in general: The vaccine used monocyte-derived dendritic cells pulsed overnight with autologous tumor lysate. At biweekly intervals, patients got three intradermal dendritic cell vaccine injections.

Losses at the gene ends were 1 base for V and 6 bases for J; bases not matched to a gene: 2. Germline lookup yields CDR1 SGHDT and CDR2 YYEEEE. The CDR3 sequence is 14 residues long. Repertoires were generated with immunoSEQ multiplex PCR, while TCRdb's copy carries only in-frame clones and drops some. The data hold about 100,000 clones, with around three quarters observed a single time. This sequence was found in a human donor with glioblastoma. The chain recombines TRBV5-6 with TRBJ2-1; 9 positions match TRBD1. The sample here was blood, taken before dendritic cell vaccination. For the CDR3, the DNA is TGTGCCAGCAGCTTGATGGGACAGGGCAATGAGCAGTTCTTC. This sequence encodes CASSLMGQGNEQFF.